A selection of T cell receptor beta chains follows, all from one sample in a study of T cell responses to AZD1222 COVID-19 vaccine. The data were produced by immunoSEQ multiplex PCR, yet TCRdb's version contains in-frame clones alone and is incomplete. This sample has fewer than 200,000 clones; about 89% occur once, and the top ten carry 1.5% to 2%. The sample in question was peripheral blood, obtained on day 0 of AZD1222 vaccination. These receptors all come from an adult in good health. CDR3s include the opening cysteine and the closing phenylalanine or tryptophan. Fields, in order: D gene, J gene, V gene, clone size, CDR3 DNA, CDR3 protein. A D gene is named only where the DNA matches it firmly. The listing skips clone size in some rows; elsewhere it reads once, few, many or a size class.

D: TRBD1
J: TRBJ2-2
V: TRBV11-3
size: NA
DNA: TGTGCCAGCAGATTCGGACAGGGCAGCACCGGGGAGCTGTTTTTT
CDR3: CASRFGQGSTGELFF

D: NA
J: TRBJ2-1
V: TRBV7-9
size: few
DNA: TGTGCCAGCAAGAATTTCAGGACGGACAATGAGCAGTTCTTC
CDR3: CASKNFRTDNEQFF

D: NA
J: TRBJ1-1
V: TRBV6-5
size: NA
DNA: TGTGCCAGCAGATCCGGGACAATGAACACTGAAGCTTTCTTT
CDR3: CASRSGTMNTEAFF

D: TRBD2
J: TRBJ2-1
V: TRBV27
size: NA
DNA: TGTGCCAGCAGTCATACTAGCGGGATAGCATCTAGTGAGCAGTTCTTC
CDR3: CASSHTSGIASSEQFF

D: NA
J: TRBJ2-3
V: TRBV5-4
size: NA
DNA: TGTGCCAGCAGCCTTCGGACGGCTGGCACAGATACGCAGTATTTT
CDR3: CASSLRTAGTDTQYF

D: TRBD1
J: TRBJ1-6
V: TRBV2
size: NA
DNA: TGTGCCAGCAGCCCAGGGGGAAGCTCCTATAATTCACCCCTCCACTTT
CDR3: CASSPGGSSYNSPLHF

D: NA
J: TRBJ1-1
V: TRBV27
size: NA
DNA: TGTGCCAGCAGTCAGCGACAGAGAATAACTGAAGCTTTCTTT
CDR3: CASSQRQRITEAFF

D: TRBD2
J: TRBJ2-3
V: TRBV3-1/TRBV3-2
size: NA
DNA: TGTGCCAGCAGCCAGAACGCGGGGGGCCCAGATACGCAGTATTTT
CDR3: CASSQNAGGPDTQYF

D: NA
J: TRBJ2-2
V: TRBV27
size: NA
DNA: TGTGCCAGCAGTTTCCATCCCTCGGGAGCCGGGGAGCTGTTTTTT
CDR3: CASSFHPSGAGELFF

D: NA
J: TRBJ2-5
V: TRBV18
size: NA
DNA: TGTGCCAGCTCACCAAGGGCTGAACAAGAGACCCAGTACTTC
CDR3: CASSPRAEQETQYF

D: TRBD1
J: TRBJ2-1
V: TRBV7-9
size: NA
DNA: TGTGCCAGCAGCTCTACAGGGGGTAAAGGCCGAAGGCAGTTCTTC
CDR3: CASSSTGGKGRRQFF

D: TRBD2
J: TRBJ2-5
V: TRBV2
size: NA
DNA: TGTGCCAGCAGTGGACTAGCCGGCGAGACCCAGTACTTC
CDR3: CASSGLAGETQYF

D: NA
J: TRBJ1-6
V: TRBV21-1
size: once
DNA: TGTGCCAGCAGCAATCACCGGGACAGGGACTCACCCCTCCACTTT
CDR3: CASSNHRDRDSPLHF

D: NA
J: TRBJ2-3
V: TRBV2
size: NA
DNA: TGTGCCAGCAGTGAATGGTCGGCTAGTCGGACAGATACGCAGTATTTT
CDR3: CASSEWSASRTDTQYF

D: NA
J: TRBJ1-3
V: TRBV14
size: NA
DNA: TGTGCCAGCAGCCAAAACAGGGCCTCTGGAAACACCATATATTTT
CDR3: CASSQNRASGNTIYF

D: NA
J: TRBJ1-5
V: TRBV4-3
size: NA
DNA: TGCGCCAGCAGCCAAGAGGTAGGACAGCCCCAGCATTTT
CDR3: CASSQEVGQPQHF

D: NA
J: TRBJ1-1
V: TRBV10-2
size: NA
DNA: TGCGCCAGCAGTGAACTGGGGACCACTGAAGCTTTCTTT
CDR3: CASSELGTTEAFF

D: TRBD2
J: TRBJ2-1
V: TRBV28
size: NA
DNA: TGTGCCAGCAGTTTGGGGACTAGCGGGGTCTACAATGAGCAGTTCTTC
CDR3: CASSLGTSGVYNEQFF

D: TRBD2
J: TRBJ2-5
V: TRBV3-1/TRBV3-2
size: once
DNA: TGTGCCAGCAGCCAAGGGCCAGCGGGGGGGCAAGAGACCCAGTACTTC
CDR3: CASSQGPAGGQETQYF

D: TRBD2
J: TRBJ2-5
V: TRBV7-9
size: NA
DNA: TGTGCCAGCAGCTTAGGTAGCGGGAAGCAAGAGACCCAGTACTTC
CDR3: CASSLGSGKQETQYF

D: NA
J: TRBJ1-5
V: TRBV19
size: NA
DNA: TGTGCCAGTAGTATTGGCCAGGGACAGCCCCAGCATTTT
CDR3: CASSIGQGQPQHF

D: TRBD1
J: TRBJ1-4
V: TRBV11-2
size: once
DNA: TGTGCCAGCAGCTTAGATCGGGGACAGTCAACTAATGAAAAACTGTTTTTT
CDR3: CASSLDRGQSTNEKLFF